One and the same sample provided the 10 T cell receptor beta chains below, sequenced in a study of blood T cell repertoires in COVID-19. The table came from immunoSEQ multiplex PCR; TCRdb's copy has only in-frame clones and leaves some out. The sample holds roughly 150,000 clones, 84% seen once. The sequenced sample consisted of peripheral blood. These receptors were taken from an elderly woman with acute or convalescent COVID-19.

The chain joins TRBV19 to TRBJ2-7; a weak D match, TRBD1 (6 bases). Germline CDR1 LNHDA, CDR2 SQIVND (reference sequence). The CDR3 has 15 amino acids. V lost 3 bases, J lost 0 bases, and 12 bases lay in between. In nucleotides, the CDR3 is TGTGCCAGTAGTATTTCGAGGGGGATCTCCTACGAGCAGTACTTC. Its translation is CASSISRGISYEQYF.

The CDR3: CASSPKETQYF. DNA of the CDR3: TGTGCCAGCAGCCCAAAAGAGACCCAGTACTTC. The chain combines TRBV13 with TRBJ2-5; no reliable D call. This CDR3 is 11 amino acids long. The ends were cut back, 5 bases at V and 3 bases at J, with 4 bases in the middle. The germline V gene encodes CDR1 PRHDT and CDR2 FYEKMQ (reference sequence).

The chain joins TRBV19 to TRBJ2-1, with 9 bases matching TRBD1. CDR1 and CDR2 from the germline V gene are LNHDA and SQIVND (reference sequence). CDR3 length equals 20 residues. Unmatched junction bases numbered 23, after V lost 7 bases and J lost 4 bases. The CDR3, as DNA: TGTGCCAGTACCGTGACAGGGGGTCGACTTACGGGAGGAAAATACAATGAGCAGTTCTTC. Protein: CASTVTGGRLTGGKYNEQFF.

This clone appeared a few times. This CDR3 reads CASSQDTQSQGSYEQYF. The CDR3 nucleotides read TGTGCCAGCAGCCAAGACACCCAGTCCCAAGGGAGTTACGAGCAGTACTTC. V is TRBV4-2 and J is TRBJ2-7, with D possibly TRBD2 on 5 matching bases. CDR3 size: 17 residues. Trimming cost V 0 bases and J 4 bases, with 19 bases left between them. Germline V gene data show CDR1 as LGHNA and CDR2 as YNFKEQ.

The chain employs TRBV28 and TRBJ1-1, with TRBD1 identical over 8 bases. The CDR3 spans 15 residues. The germline CDR1 and CDR2 sequences are MDHEN and SYDVKM. V shed 1 base and J 4 bases; nucleotides not matched to a gene: 5. The CDR3 DNA reads TGTGCCAGCAGTTTATTAGGACAGGGTGGCACTGAAGCTTTCTTT. Encoded protein: CASSLLGQGGTEAFF.

CDR3 residues: CASSAGSSGRFSGELFF. Here the CDR3 DNA reads TGTGCCAGCAGCGCGGGGTCTAGCGGGAGATTTTCCGGGGAGCTGTTTTTT. This chain joins TRBV7-2 and TRBJ2-2, with 10 bases lining up with TRBD2. Trimming removed 5 bases from V and 6 bases from J; junction bases left unmatched: 12. Germline CDR1 reads SGHTA; CDR2 reads FQGNSA. The CDR3 runs to 17 residues.

This sequence joins TRBV29-1 and TRBJ2-7, with 8 bases matching TRBD2. CDR3 size: 16 residues. With 5 bases clipped from V and 2 bases from J, the junction kept 14 bases outside the gene matches. Germline V lookup: CDR1 SQVTM, CDR2 ANQGSEA. The CDR3 DNA is TGCAGCGTTCGGGGGGGGCAACTAGCGGCTACCTACGAGCAGTACTTC. Protein sequence: CSVRGGQLAATYEQYF.

The chain recombines TRBV15 with TRBJ2-1; 12 bases are shared with TRBD2. Germline CDR1 reads LNHNV; CDR2 reads YYDKDF (reference sequence). With V trimmed by 8 bases and J by 9 bases, 14 bases remained unmatched. This CDR3 has 16 amino acids. The CDR3 spells CATRTQASGREGEQFF. The CDR3 DNA follows: TGTGCCACCCGCACTCAGGCTAGCGGGAGGGAGGGTGAGCAGTTCTTC. Using reference TRBV15 and TRBJ2-1 for the parts outside the CDR3, the full variable domain is DAMVIQNPRYQVTQFGKPVTLSCSQTLNHNVMYWYQQKSSQAPKLLFHYYDKDFNNEADTPDNFQSRRPNTSFCFLDIRSPGLGDTAMYLCATRTQASGREGEQFFGPGTRLTVL.

To note about this clone: Other DNA sequences from this sample encode an identical CDR3 as well. The chain joins TRBV10-3 to TRBJ1-2; 11 nucleotides agree with TRBD1. The CDR3 runs to 15 residues. After removal of 4 bases from V and 2 bases from J, the junction contained 3 bases not matched to a gene. Germline V lookup: CDR1 ENHRY, CDR2 SYGVKD. The CDR3 nucleotides read TGTGCCATCAGTGGTGGACAGGGGGCGAACTATGGCTACACCTTC. Protein: CAISGGQGANYGYTF.

This chain links TRBV7-9 with TRBJ2-1; D not certain. Trimming stripped 1 base from V and 13 bases from J, with 5 bases between. The CDR3 is made up of 10 amino acids. The germline V gene encodes CDR1 SEHNR and CDR2 FQNEAQ (reference sequence). The DNA for the CDR3 is TGTGCCAGCAGCTTAGTCATTCAGTTCTTC. It specifies CASSLVIQFF.